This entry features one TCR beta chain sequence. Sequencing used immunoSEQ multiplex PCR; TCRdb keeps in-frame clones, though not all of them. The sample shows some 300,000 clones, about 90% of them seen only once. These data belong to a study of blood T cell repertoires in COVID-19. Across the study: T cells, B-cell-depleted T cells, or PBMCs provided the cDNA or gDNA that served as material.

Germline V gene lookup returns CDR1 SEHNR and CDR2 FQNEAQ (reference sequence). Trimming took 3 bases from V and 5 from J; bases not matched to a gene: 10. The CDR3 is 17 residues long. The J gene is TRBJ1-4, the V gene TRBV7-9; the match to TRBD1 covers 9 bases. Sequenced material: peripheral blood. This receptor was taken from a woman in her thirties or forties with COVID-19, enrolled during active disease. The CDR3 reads CASSLETGGVVNEKLFF. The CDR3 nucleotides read TGTGCCAGCAGCTTGGAGACAGGGGGTGTTGTCAATGAAAAACTGTTTTTT.